The TCR beta chain under discussion was sequenced for a study of blood T cells in healthy people across ages. CDR1 SGDLS and CDR2 YYNGEE come from the germline V gene. The V and J ends lost 2 bases and 0 bases respectively, with 12 bases between them. The length of the CDR3 is 16 residues. Then a second PCR, running roughly 7 to 12 cycles, was carried out with a sample-barcoded 5' primer and a J-beta primer mix. Each CDR3 protein gets one entry after TCRdb re-called the 5' RACE reads with MiXCR. The data hold about 1.8 million distinct CDR3 sequences, with 49% observed a single time. The source material was blood. This sequence was found in a woman in her thirties or forties in good health. J is TRBJ2-4 and V is TRBV9, with D unresolved. The CDR3 sequence is CASSVDPTEAKNIQYF. For the CDR3, the DNA is TGTGCCAGCAGCGTTGACCCCACAGAAGCCAAAAACATTCAGTACTTC.